The clone carrying this TCR beta chain was picked up many times. Its antigen is unknown. Trimming at V came to 4 bases and at J to 5 bases, leaving 8 bases not matched to a gene. Per germline, CDR1 MNHNS and CDR2 SASEGT. The CDR3 loop spans 15 amino acids. The data belong to a study of metastatic and nonmetastatic thyroid tumors. At the level of the study: Comparative analysis of repertoires was undertaken across blood and tumor or nodule tissue obtained from malignant and benign thyroid patients.

There were no patients who had received any treatment before thyroid surgery. General study results and limits: According to reports, the diversity of TCR beta was significantly higher in malignant thyroid tumors than in benign nodules, and this held in both blood and tumor samples.

Under the authors' procedure: CDR3 differences across clinicopathological groups were used to build a distant-metastasis classifier for papillary thyroid cancer. TCRdb re-processed the PCR reads through MiXCR. For this entry, the V and J calls and clone size follow TCRdb and not the study's own pipeline. The sample lists roughly 53,000 clones, approximately 22% seen once, with 4% in the top ten. This TCR was recovered from a female donor with papillary thyroid cancer or a benign thyroid nodule (not recorded which). Some clones in this sample may be carry-over from other donors' samples. The sample consisted of blood. This chain connects TRBV6-1 to TRBJ1-2; 9 nucleotides align to TRBD1. CDR3 bases: TGTGCCAGCAGTGGCCCTTCCGGGACAGGGTATGGCTACACCTTC. It is translated as CASSGPSGTGYGYTF.